The T cell receptor (beta chain) described here comes from a study of long-term antiretroviral therapy in people with HIV. Study results and caveats: HIV repertoires covered narrower CDR3 length ranges than controls did. Clones that had undergone expansion before ART dominated the repertoire at all time points.

Germline CDR1 and CDR2: MNHEY and SMNVEV (reference sequence). V was pared by 7 bases and J by 6 bases, with 22 bases between. The CDR3 has 15 amino acids. Sampling of each donor yielded at least one pre-ART PBMC sample and at least two post-ART PBMC samples. Cryopreserved PBMC, at about 0.9-11 million per sample, were present before DNA extraction. About this clone itself: Its antigen is unknown.

Runs used v3.0 of the immunoSEQ assay and were done at survey level. The data were produced by immunoSEQ multiplex PCR, yet TCRdb's version contains in-frame clones alone and is incomplete. The sample holds about 30,000 clones, about 94% seen once. The rearrangement uses TRBV27 and TRBJ2-7; tentative D call: TRBD2 (6 bases). Sequenced material: unsorted PBMCs, taken more than 5 years after starting antiretroviral therapy. The clonotype originates from a woman between 45 and 65 years old with HIV. This chain's CDR3 is CASNISPAGTFEQYF. CDR3 sequence (DNA): TGTGCCAGCAACATATCCCCTGCGGGGACCTTCGAGCAGTACTTC.